What follows are 7 T cell receptor beta chains derived from one specimen sequenced in a study of shared clonotypes between healthy human individuals. Method: immunoSEQ multiplex PCR; TCRdb's copy keeps in-frame clones and lacks some. This table has 700,000 or so clones, about three quarters appearing once. Sequencing used memory CD4+ T cells sorted from blood. The subset denotes: CD45RA-negative fraction. The receptors shown here come from a woman aged 25 to 45 in good health.

This clone has a handful of counts. The chain is built from TRBV19 and TRBJ1-5, with 7 bases identical to TRBD1. Germline values: CDR1 LNHDA, CDR2 SQIVND (reference sequence). V gave up 1 base and J gave up 4 bases; unmatched junction bases: 4. The CDR3 length is 15 residues. The CDR3 loop reads CASSIVGQINQPQHF. The DNA of the CDR3 is TGTGCCAGTAGTATAGTGGGACAGATAAATCAGCCCCAGCATTTT.

The rearrangement links TRBV5-1 to TRBJ2-7, with D perhaps TRBD2 (5 bases). CDR1 is SGHRS and CDR2 is YFSETQ in the germline V gene. This CDR3 has 14 amino acids. V was cut by 0 bases and J by 6 bases, with 13 bases left in between. The CDR3 region is CASSLEVSSSEQYF. The CDR3 DNA follows: TGCGCCAGCAGCTTGGAAGTCTCTAGCTCCGAGCAGTACTTC.

The genes are TRBV28 and TRBJ1-1; 8 bases match TRBD1. The trim removed 3 bases at V and 2 bases at J, leaving 5 bases unmatched. CDR1 is MDHEN and CDR2 is SYDVKM in the germline V gene. The CDR3 sequence is 15 residues long. CDR3 DNA sequence: TGTGCCAGCAGTTTCTTGGCAGGGGGCAACACTGAAGCTTTCTTT. This gives the protein CASSFLAGGNTEAFF.

The chain is built from TRBV19 and TRBJ2-3; a weak D match, TRBD2 (6 bases). Trimming shortened V by 1 base and J by 0 bases, and 8 bases separated the two germline ends. The CDR3 is made up of 15 amino acids. Germline-derived CDR1 and CDR2 are LNHDA and SQIVND (reference sequence). The CDR3 reads CASSIGGTSTDTQYF. CDR3 bases: TGTGCCAGTAGTATAGGCGGGACGAGCACAGATACGCAGTATTTT.

The chain couples TRBV10-3 to TRBJ1-5; D is possibly TRBD1 (5 bases). The V and J ends lost 6 bases and 5 bases respectively, with 17 bases between them. The V gene's germline CDR1 is ENHRY and CDR2 SYGVKD. The CDR3 consists of 15 residues. Written as DNA, the CDR3 is TGTGCCATCAGCCGGGGGGGAGGGTCGGATCAGCCCCAGCATTTT. Its protein is CAISRGGGSDQPQHF.

This sequence joins TRBV28 and TRBJ2-1; 9 bases are a match to TRBD2. Germline trimming cut 3 bases from V and 9 bases from J; bases unmatched to any gene: 9. CDR1 and CDR2 (germline): MDHEN, SYDVKM. CDR3 size: 15 residues. The CDR3 sequence is CASSLSRSGSREQFF. The CDR3 nucleotides read TGTGCCAGCAGTTTGAGTCGTAGCGGGAGCCGTGAGCAGTTCTTC.

This clone appeared a single time. The chain joins TRBV11-3 to TRBJ2-3; D is unclear. The germline V gene has CDR1 SGHNT and CDR2 YENEEA. Trimming shortened V by 1 base and J by 2 bases, and 7 bases separated the two germline ends. The CDR3 totals 14 residues. CDR3 residues: CASSLGYSTDTQYF. The DNA for the CDR3 is TGTGCCAGCAGCTTAGGCTACTCCACAGATACGCAGTATTTT.